This entry lists 20 T cell receptor beta chains sequenced from one sample in a study of blood T cells in healthy people across ages (dated by TCRdb to the mid-2010s). Libraries were built with 5' RACE. The sequencer was an Illumina HiSeq 2500. A second PCR of roughly 6 to 11 cycles was run with a J-beta primer mix and a sample-barcoded 5' primer. TCRdb redid the processing of the public reads, applying fastp at Q25 and MiXCR, and retained in-frame beta chains. Rows with one shared CDR3 protein collapse into an entry with the most common genes and DNA. Recorded for this sample are roughly 2 million distinct CDR3 sequences; about 49% of them occurred a single time. The ten most abundant clones make up 2.1% of the sample. Material: blood. The origin of the receptors is a woman aged 40 to 50 in good health.

This clonotype was picked up a small number of times. J is TRBJ2-7 and V is TRBV11-2, with a tentative D call TRBD2 (6 bases). V was clipped by 0 bases and J by 1 base, with 10 bases between them. The CDR3 loop spans 15 amino acids. Germline-derived CDR1 and CDR2 are SGHAT and FQNNGV. The CDR3 loop reads CASSLDPGDSYEQYF. Here the CDR3 DNA reads TGTGCCAGCAGCTTAGATCCGGGGGATTCCTACGAGCAGTACTTC.

This clonotype came up a few times. The chain has TRBV25-1 and TRBJ2-7; D is unclear. Germline CDR1 and CDR2: MGHDK and SYGVNS. CDR3 length equals 18 residues. V was clipped by 0 bases and J by 4 bases, with 22 bases between them. CDR3 region: CASSEYLEWAGHIYEQYF. DNA of the CDR3: TGTGCCAGCAGTGAATACCTGGAGTGGGCAGGCCACATTTACGAGCAGTACTTC.

This clonotype was observed a few times. The gene calls are TRBV4-1 and TRBJ2-1, with 9 nucleotides matching TRBD2. The CDR3 has 15 residues. Germline assignment: CDR1 MGHRA and CDR2 YSYEKL. Trimming took 5 bases from V and 9 from J; bases not matched to a gene: 11. This chain's CDR3 is CASSSLLAGESEQFF. CDR3 in DNA: TGCGCCAGCAGCTCTCTGTTAGCGGGGGAGAGTGAGCAGTTCTTC.

This clonotype appeared many times. The J gene is TRBJ1-2, the V gene TRBV28, with D possibly being TRBD1 (5 bases). From germline, CDR1 is MDHEN and CDR2 SYDVKM. The CDR3 totals 14 residues. Trimming removed 3 bases at V and 0 bases at J, with 8 bases between. For the CDR3, the DNA is TGTGCCAGCAGTTTTGACAGAGCTAACTATGGCTACACCTTC. Protein: CASSFDRANYGYTF.

The chain carries TRBV10-3 and TRBJ1-5, with a possible D match to TRBD1 (6 bases). Trimming took off 6 bases at V and 4 bases at J, with 13 bases between the two ends. The germline V gene has CDR1 ENHRY and CDR2 SYGVKD. CDR3 length equals 14 residues. CDR3 sequence: CAIRDSSHNQPQHF. Here the CDR3 DNA reads TGTGCCATCAGGGACAGCAGTCATAATCAGCCCCAGCATTTT.

The V and J genes are TRBV4-2 and TRBJ2-5; TRBD2 matches at 9 bases. CDR3 length: 15 residues. V was pared by 0 bases and J by 11 bases, with 10 bases of the junction left unmatched. Germline V gene lookup returns CDR1 LGHNA and CDR2 YNFKEQ. The CDR3 region is CASSQDAGGQNEQYF. CDR3 bases: TGTGCCAGCAGCCAAGATGCGGGGGGGCAGAATGAGCAGTACTTC.

This clonotype was counted between two and nine times. The chain combines TRBV12-3 or TRBV12-4 with TRBJ2-7; D might be TRBD1 (5 bases). The CDR3 has 13 residues. Trimming took 5 bases from V and 2 from J, leaving 10 bases between them. The CDR3 coding sequence is TGTGCCAGCAGTGTCCCAGGGACCTACGAGCAGTACTTC. Protein product: CASSVPGTYEQYF.

A single count supports this clonotype. The chain carries TRBV6-2 or TRBV6-3 and TRBJ2-5; either TRBD1 or TRBD2 may fit D (6 bases each). Trimming took off 4 bases at V and 2 bases at J, with 17 bases between the two ends. CDR3 size: 16 residues. CDR1 and CDR2 (germline): MNHEY, SVGEGT. Here the CDR3 reads CASSSHREEVQETQYF. The CDR3 DNA sequence: TGTGCCAGCAGTTCGCACAGGGAGGAGGTTCAAGAGACCCAGTACTTC.

The rearrangement links TRBV28 to TRBJ2-5; TRBD2 matches at 9 bases. Germline CDR1 reads MDHEN; CDR2 reads SYDVKM. Trimming removed 7 bases from V and 5 bases from J; junction bases left unmatched: 17. The CDR3 consists of 17 residues. The DNA for the CDR3 is TGTGCCAGCATCGTTGGGGGGCTAGCGGGGTTAAGGGAGACCCAGTACTTC. Translated: CASIVGGLAGLRETQYF.

This chain uses TRBV10-3 with TRBJ2-3, with D hard to call. V lost 3 bases, J lost 3 bases, and 16 bases lay in between. Per germline, CDR1 ENHRY and CDR2 SYGVKD. The CDR3 extends over 16 amino acids. Here the CDR3 reads CAISDYGWARTDTQYF. CDR3 coding DNA: TGTGCCATCAGTGACTACGGGTGGGCCAGGACAGATACGCAGTATTTT.

The rearrangement uses TRBV29-1 and TRBJ2-5; 12 bases are shared with TRBD2. Germline CDR1 reads SQVTM; CDR2 reads ANQGSEA. CDR3 size: 18 residues. CDR3 loop: CRIVGLAGGARYQETQYF. The CDR3 region has the DNA TGCAGGATTGTGGGGCTAGCGGGGGGGGCTCGGTACCAAGAGACCCAGTACTTC.

The CDR3 is CSARPYRPDTQYF. CDR3 coding DNA: TGCAGTGCTAGACCCTACCGCCCCGATACGCAGTATTTT. V and J are TRBV20-1 and TRBJ2-3; D remains unclear. In germline, CDR1 is DFQATT, CDR2 SNEGSKA (reference sequence). V lost 2 bases and J 6 bases, leaving 12 bases between the germline ends. This CDR3 is built from 13 residues.

In the case of this clonotype: A single base separates this from a much larger clone, so it may be a read error. This chain links TRBV6-2 or TRBV6-3 with TRBJ2-5; D remains ambiguous. The germline V gene encodes CDR1 MNHEY and CDR2 SVGEGT. This CDR3 has 12 residues. Here the CDR3 reads CASSYFQETQHF. The DNA of the CDR3 is TGTGCCAGCAGTTACTTTCAAGAGACCCAGCACTTC.

The gene calls are TRBV15 and TRBJ1-2, with D hard to call. Trimming took 2 bases from V and 1 from J, leaving 8 bases between them. This CDR3 region has 14 residues. The germline CDR1 and CDR2 sequences are LNHNV and YYDKDF (reference sequence). CDR3 DNA: TGTGCCACCAGCAGATTGGGAGGTAACTATGGCTACACCTTC. It yields the protein CATSRLGGNYGYTF.

This clonotype showed up just a few times. The gene calls are TRBV7-2 and TRBJ2-5, with a tentative D call TRBD1 (6 bases). This CDR3 comprises 14 residues. Between the trimmed V and J ends, which lost 4 bases and 4 bases, there was a span of 13 bases. CDR1 and CDR2 from the germline V gene are SGHTA and FQGNSA. The CDR3 DNA reads TGTGCCAGCAGCTACCAACAGGGTGGAGAGACCCAGTACTTC. It codes for CASSYQQGGETQYF.

The genes are TRBV6-2 or TRBV6-3 and TRBJ2-1, with D perhaps TRBD2 (5 bases). The CDR3 contains 14 residues. The germline CDR1 and CDR2 sequences are MNHEY and SVGEGT. V lost 6 bases and J 8 bases, leaving 17 bases between the germline ends. The CDR3 DNA is TGTGCCAGCAGGGAGGACCATGAGGAAGATGAGCAGTTCTTC. It encodes CASREDHEEDEQFF.

The J gene is TRBJ2-1, the V gene TRBV5-1; 7 bases align to TRBD1. Germline trimming cut 0 bases from V and 0 bases from J; bases unmatched to any gene: 6. Germline lookup yields CDR1 SGHRS and CDR2 YFSETQ. The CDR3 extends over 17 amino acids. In DNA form, the CDR3 reads TGCGCCAGCAGCTTGGGCGAGGGACAGACCTCCTACAATGAGCAGTTCTTC. This codes for CASSLGEGQTSYNEQFF.

This clonotype turned up a few times. The V gene is TRBV12-3 or TRBV12-4, the J gene TRBJ2-1; TRBD1 might be the D (6 bases). The length of the CDR3 is 14 residues. Deletions cut 8 bases from V and 6 bases from J, with 17 bases between. The CDR3 spells CASGGAGESNEQFF. CDR3 coding DNA: TGTGCCAGCGGTGGGGCAGGGGAAAGCAATGAGCAGTTCTTC.

The chain joins TRBV4-1 to TRBJ1-6; D not resolved. The germline V and J ends were trimmed by 1 base and 10 bases, with 14 bases remaining between them. The CDR3 runs 15 residues. Germline V CDR1 and CDR2: MGHRA, YSYEKL. This CDR3 is CASSQGLTWNSPLHF. Here the CDR3 DNA reads TGCGCCAGCAGCCAAGGCCTTACGTGGAACTCACCCCTCCACTTT.

The chain uses TRBV20-1 and TRBJ2-5; 10 nucleotides line up with TRBD2. The V and J ends lost 0 bases and 4 bases, in that order; junction bases with no gene match: 5. The length of the CDR3 is 15 residues. The germline V gene has CDR1 DFQATT and CDR2 SNEGSKA (reference sequence). Here the CDR3 reads CSARDNQRGGETQYF. Written as DNA, the CDR3 is TGCAGTGCTAGAGATAACCAGCGGGGGGGAGAGACCCAGTACTTC.